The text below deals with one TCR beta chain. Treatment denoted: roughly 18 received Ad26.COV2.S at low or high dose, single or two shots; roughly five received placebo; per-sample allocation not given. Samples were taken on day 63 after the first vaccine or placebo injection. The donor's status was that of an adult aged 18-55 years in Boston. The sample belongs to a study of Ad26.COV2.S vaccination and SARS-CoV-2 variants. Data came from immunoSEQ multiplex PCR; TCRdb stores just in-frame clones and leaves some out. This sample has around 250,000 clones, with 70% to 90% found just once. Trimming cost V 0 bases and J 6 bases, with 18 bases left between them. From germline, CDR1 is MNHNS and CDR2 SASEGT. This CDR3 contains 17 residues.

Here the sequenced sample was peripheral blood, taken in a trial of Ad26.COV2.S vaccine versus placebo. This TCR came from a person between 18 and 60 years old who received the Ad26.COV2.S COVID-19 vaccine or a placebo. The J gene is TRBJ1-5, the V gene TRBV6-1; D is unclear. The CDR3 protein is CASSEAGFRHVSQPQHF. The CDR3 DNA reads TGTGCCAGCAGTGAAGCGGGGTTCAGACACGTAAGTCAGCCCCAGCATTTT.